These T cell receptor beta chains were read from a single sample in a study of blood T cell repertoires in COVID-19. Clones were read by immunoSEQ multiplex PCR, and TCRdb kept only the in-frame ones, dropping some. Of some 180,000 clones listed, roughly 90% were seen once; the top ten hold 0.62%. The sequencing input was peripheral blood. The receptor set was obtained from a man aged 45-65 years with acute or convalescent COVID-19. CDR3s include the opening cysteine and the closing phenylalanine or tryptophan. The D gene is left open where the match is weak. Part of the rows lack a size; the others show once, few, many or a class for expanded clones.

cdr3_aa cdr3_nt d_call clone_size j_call v_call
CASSLGASSGEQFF TGTGCCAGCAGCTTAGGAGCTAGTTCGGGTGAGCAGTTCTTC . . TRBJ2-1 TRBV11-2
CASSRLWTENTEAFF TGTGCCAGCAGCCGACTCTGGACAGAGAACACTGAAGCTTTCTTT . . TRBJ1-1 TRBV3-1/TRBV3-2
CASSLKTGGYGYTF TGCGCCAGCAGCCTTAAGACCGGGGGCTATGGCTACACCTTC . . TRBJ1-2 TRBV5-1
CASSLDPGYLNSPLHF TGTGCCAGCAGCTTAGATCCAGGCTATCTTAATTCACCCCTCCACTTT . . TRBJ1-6 TRBV7-2
CASRYTGYTDTQYF TGTGCCAGCAGGTACACAGGGTACACAGATACGCAGTATTTT . . TRBJ2-3 TRBV6-2/TRBV6-3
CASSLGTANYGYTF TGTGCCAGCAGTCTAGGGACAGCTAACTATGGCTACACCTTC TRBD1 once TRBJ1-2 TRBV28
CASSQPGTTNEKLFF TGTGCCAGCAGCCAGCCGGGGACAACTAATGAAAAACTGTTTTTT . once TRBJ1-4 TRBV3-1/TRBV3-2
CASSSTGYGYTF TGTGCCAGCAGTTCGACAGGGTATGGCTACACCTTC TRBD1 . TRBJ1-2 TRBV27
CASSHSRTSGGETQYF TGCGCCAGCAGCCACAGTAGGACTAGCGGGGGGGAGACCCAGTACTTC TRBD2 . TRBJ2-5 TRBV4-1
CASHSGGVPDTQYF TGCGCCAGCCATTCCGGGGGGGTACCAGATACGCAGTATTTT TRBD2 . TRBJ2-3 TRBV5-1
CASSDRISYEQYF TGTGCCAGCAGCGACAGGATCTCCTACGAGCAGTACTTC . . TRBJ2-7 TRBV6-5
CASSQNGGYTF TGTGCCAGCAGTCAGAACGGGGGCTACACCTTC . . TRBJ1-2 TRBV12-3/TRBV12-4
CASSDPRSGPGVETQYF TGTGCCAGCAGTGACCCTCGTAGCGGCCCGGGGGTGGAGACCCAGTACTTC . once TRBJ2-5 TRBV25-1
CAWSVSSGNTIYF TGTGCCTGGAGTGTGAGCTCTGGAAACACCATATATTTT . many TRBJ1-3 TRBV30
CASTVGGERTDTQYF TGTGCCAGCACCGTAGGGGGTGAGCGCACAGATACGCAGTATTTT . . TRBJ2-3 TRBV7-9
CASSPRTSGTYEQYF TGTGCCAGCAGCCCGAGGACTAGCGGAACCTACGAGCAGTACTTC TRBD2 . TRBJ2-7 TRBV7-2
CASSLSHSYEQYF TGTGCCAGCAGCTTGAGCCACTCCTACGAGCAGTACTTC . . TRBJ2-7 TRBV5-4
CASSLPGGAGNTIYF TGTGCCAGCAGCTTACCAGGGGGCGCTGGAAACACCATATATTTT TRBD1 . TRBJ1-3 TRBV5-4
CAWMLTSGSYNEQFF TGTGCCTGGATGTTGACTAGCGGCTCCTACAATGAGCAGTTCTTC TRBD2 . TRBJ2-1 TRBV30
CASSQDRGGGYNYYGYTF TGTGCCAGCAGCCAAGATAGAGGAGGCGGCTACAACTACTATGGCTACACCTTC . . TRBJ1-2 TRBV4-2
CASVSGKGTEAFF TGTGCCAGCGTGTCAGGGAAGGGCACTGAAGCTTTCTTT . . TRBJ1-1 TRBV2
CATSDAGQYGYTF TGTGCCACCAGTGATGCAGGACAGTATGGCTACACCTTC . . TRBJ1-2 TRBV24-1
CAWRRMAGGTGELFF TGTGCCTGGAGGAGGATGGCGGGAGGAACCGGGGAGCTGTTTTTT TRBD2 . TRBJ2-2 TRBV30
CASSAGTSGYNEQFF TGTGCCAGCAGCGCCGGGACTAGCGGTTACAATGAGCAGTTCTTC TRBD2 . TRBJ2-1 TRBV7-3
CATSRAPGLAGGQETQYF TGTGCCACCAGCAGAGCTCCGGGACTAGCGGGAGGGCAAGAGACCCAGTACTTC TRBD2 . TRBJ2-5 TRBV15
CASSRSGVNTGELFF TGTGCCAGTAGTCGGAGCGGGGTAAACACCGGGGAGCTGTTTTTT TRBD2 once TRBJ2-2 TRBV19
CASSPVGQGVHEQYF TGTGCCAGCAGTCCAGTTGGGCAGGGGGTCCACGAGCAGTACTTC TRBD1 . TRBJ2-7 TRBV27
CASSPTGGMSADTQYF TGTGCCAGCAGCCCGACGGGGGGGATGAGCGCAGATACGCAGTATTTT TRBD2 . TRBJ2-3 TRBV7-3
CASSQVARGDNQPQHF TGTGCCAGCAGCCAAGTTGCCCGCGGGGATAATCAGCCCCAGCATTTT . . TRBJ1-5 TRBV4-2
CASSPGRGRYGYTF TGTGCCAGCAGTCCCGGGAGGGGGCGGTATGGCTACACCTTC TRBD1 . TRBJ1-2 TRBV28
CASSSWRRSSPAGDEQFF TGCGCCAGCAGCTCTTGGAGGAGATCTAGCCCAGCGGGTGATGAGCAGTTCTTC . . TRBJ2-1 TRBV5-1
CAISGALAGEPGELFF TGTGCCATCAGTGGGGCCTTAGCGGGAGAGCCCGGGGAGCTGTTTTTT TRBD2 . TRBJ2-2 TRBV10-3
CASSLGQGGQETQYF TGCGCCAGCAGCTTGGGTCAAGGGGGCCAAGAGACCCAGTACTTC . . TRBJ2-5 TRBV5-1
CASSKHRDRAPEAFF TGTGCCAGCAGCAAACACAGGGACAGGGCCCCTGAAGCTTTCTTT TRBD1 once TRBJ1-1 TRBV27
CAISDQGNQPQHF TGTGCCATCAGTGACCAGGGCAATCAGCCCCAGCATTTT . . TRBJ1-5 TRBV10-3
CASRTTGFPQPQHF TGTGCCAGTAGGACTACAGGGTTCCCTCAGCCCCAGCATTTT . . TRBJ1-5 TRBV19
CASSAGQGETQYF TGTGCCAGCAGCGCTGGACAGGGGGAGACCCAGTACTTC TRBD1 . TRBJ2-5 TRBV9
CASSGRQGVYSNQPQHF TGTGCCAGTAGTGGCAGACAGGGGGTCTATAGCAATCAGCCCCAGCATTTT TRBD1 . TRBJ1-5 TRBV19
CASRQRQGNTEAFF TGTGCCAGCAGACAAAGACAGGGTAACACTGAAGCTTTCTTT TRBD1 . TRBJ1-1 TRBV6-5
CAIRRTSGVNTGELFF TGTGCCATCAGGAGGACTAGCGGGGTGAACACCGGGGAGCTGTTTTTT TRBD2 . TRBJ2-2 TRBV10-3
CASSYDRANTIYF TGCGCCAGCAGCTATGACAGGGCGAACACCATATATTTT TRBD1 few TRBJ1-3 TRBV5-1
CASSFPRRGENTEAFF TGTGCCAGCAGCTTCCCGCGGAGGGGCGAGAACACTGAAGCTTTCTTT . . TRBJ1-1 TRBV11-2
CASSRSGGYEQYF TGTGCCAGCAGCCGATCAGGGGGCTACGAGCAGTACTTC TRBD1 . TRBJ2-7 TRBV9
CASSFGTENTEAFF TGCGCCAGCAGCTTCGGGACAGAGAACACTGAAGCTTTCTTT TRBD1 few TRBJ1-1 TRBV5-1
CSVRPAGEKLFF TGCAGCGTTCGGCCGGCAGGTGAAAAACTGTTTTTT . . TRBJ1-4 TRBV29-1
CASRVKGGAYNEQFF TGTGCCAGCAGAGTGAAAGGGGGCGCTTACAATGAGCAGTTCTTC TRBD1 . TRBJ2-1 TRBV13
CAISASGKGGSPLHF TGTGCCATCAGTGCTTCCGGGAAGGGAGGATCACCCCTCCACTTT . . TRBJ1-6 TRBV10-3
CASSYSYQGDEKLFF TGTGCCAGCAGTTACTCGTACCAGGGGGATGAAAAACTGTTTTTT TRBD1 few TRBJ1-4 TRBV6-5